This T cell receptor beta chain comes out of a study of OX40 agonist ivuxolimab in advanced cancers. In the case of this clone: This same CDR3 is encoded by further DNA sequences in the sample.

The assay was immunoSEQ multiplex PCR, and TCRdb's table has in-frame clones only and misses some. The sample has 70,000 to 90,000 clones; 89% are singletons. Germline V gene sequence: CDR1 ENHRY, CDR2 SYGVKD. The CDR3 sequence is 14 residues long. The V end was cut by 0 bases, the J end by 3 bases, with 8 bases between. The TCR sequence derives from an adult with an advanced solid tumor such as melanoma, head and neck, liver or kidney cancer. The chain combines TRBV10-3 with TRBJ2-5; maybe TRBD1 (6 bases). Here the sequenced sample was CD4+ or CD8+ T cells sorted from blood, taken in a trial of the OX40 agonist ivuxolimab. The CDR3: CAISESTGEETQYF. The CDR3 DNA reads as TGTGCCATCAGTGAGTCGACAGGAGAAGAGACCCAGTACTTC.